This passage covers 27 T cell receptor beta chains from one sample sequenced in a study of T cells after yellow fever vaccination. TCRdb analysed the 5' RACE reads with MiXCR anew, one entry per CDR3 protein. Of hundreds of thousands of distinct CDR3 sequences listed, over 9% are singletons. The sequencing used PBMCs, collected on the day of the yellow fever booster vaccination. The receptor source for this set is a man aged 25-40 years who received the YFV17D yellow fever vaccine.

This sequence joins TRBV14 and TRBJ2-1; 7 bases agree with TRBD2. J was trimmed by 11 bases and V by 1 base; bases with no gene match: 2. The CDR3 spans 12 residues. The germline gives CDR1 SGHDN, CDR2 FVKESK. CDR3 loop: CASSQVGTKQFF. In DNA form, the CDR3 reads TGTGCCAGCAGCCAAGTTGGGACTAAGCAGTTCTTC.

This clonotype appeared a few times. CDR3 amino acids: CAIRGGTSGTYEQYF. In nucleotides, the CDR3 is TGTGCCATCAGGGGGGGGACTAGCGGGACCTACGAGCAGTACTTC. V gene TRBV10-3 combines with J gene TRBJ2-7; 13 nucleotides match TRBD2. The V and J ends lost 6 bases and 2 bases, in that order; junction bases with no gene match: 4. The CDR3 runs 15 residues. The germline V gene has CDR1 ENHRY and CDR2 SYGVKD.

The chain carries TRBV7-2 and TRBJ2-7; the D is unclear. Germline V gives CDR1 SGHTA, CDR2 FQGNSA. With 2 bases removed from V and 4 bases from J, the gap between germline ends came to 9 bases. This CDR3 has 13 amino acids. The CDR3 spells CASSLNQDYEQYF. The CDR3 coding sequence is TGTGCCAGCAGCTTAAATCAAGATTACGAGCAGTACTTC.

J is TRBJ2-7 and V is TRBV7-3; 8 bases line up with TRBD1. The germline V gene has CDR1 SGHTA and CDR2 FQGTGA. V was pared by 4 bases and J by 7 bases, with 6 bases of the junction left unmatched. This CDR3 comprises 13 residues. The CDR3 DNA follows: TGTGCCAGCAGCTCGGACAGGGATTCGGAGCAGTACTTC. It specifies CASSSDRDSEQYF.

The rearrangement uses TRBV20-1 and TRBJ2-2; 10 bases match TRBD2. The germline V gene encodes CDR1 DFQATT and CDR2 SNEGSKA (reference sequence). The CDR3 has 15 amino acids. The trim removed 3 bases at V and 1 base at J, leaving 2 bases unmatched. This CDR3 reads CSARRTSGNTGELFF. CDR3 sequence (DNA): TGCAGTGCTAGGCGGACTAGCGGGAACACCGGGGAGCTGTTTTTT.

The chain recombines TRBV18 with TRBJ2-7; D ambiguous. The CDR3 is 14 residues long. V was clipped by 0 bases and J by 7 bases, with 13 bases between them. Germline V CDR1 and CDR2: KGHSH, LQKENI. CDR3 residues: CASSPPFGLEEQYF. Written as DNA, the CDR3 is TGTGCCAGCTCACCACCATTCGGGTTGGAAGAGCAGTACTTC.

This clonotype appeared a few times. The gene calls are TRBV28 and TRBJ2-7; D may correspond to TRBD1 or TRBD2 (6 bases each). In germline, CDR1 is MDHEN, CDR2 SYDVKM. CDR3 size: 13 residues. The V end lost 8 bases, the J end lost 5 bases, and 16 bases lay between the germline ends. DNA for the CDR3: TGTGCCAGCTCCACGGGGGCCCGCGACGAGCAGTACTTC. It translates to CASSTGARDEQYF.

This chain uses TRBV4-3 with TRBJ2-3; TRBD2 matches at 12 bases. CDR1 is LGHNA and CDR2 is YSLEER in the germline V gene. V was clipped by 3 bases and J by 5 bases; unmatched bases: 12. The CDR3 sequence is 18 residues long. The CDR3 nucleotides read TGCGCCAGCAGCCAGCCCCCCCCTAGCGGGAGGGGAGGAGATACGCAGTATTTT. Protein sequence: CASSQPPPSGRGGDTQYF.

This chain links TRBV10-3 with TRBJ2-5, with 7 bases matching TRBD1. Germline V gives CDR1 ENHRY, CDR2 SYGVKD. V was clipped by 8 bases and J by 2 bases; unmatched bases: 8. The CDR3 sequence is 14 residues long. CDR3 nucleotides: TGTGCCATCCACTCCGGGACAGCACAAGAGACCCAGTACTTC. Translating it yields CAIHSGTAQETQYF.

This clonotype was recorded a few times. The gene calls are TRBV4-3 and TRBJ2-5; a weak D match, TRBD1 (5 bases). The CDR3 is 15 amino acids. V was pared by 1 base and J by 5 bases, with 14 bases between. Germline loops: CDR1 LGHNA, CDR2 YSLEER. This CDR3 is CASSQGGQGGETQYF. Written as DNA, the CDR3 is TGCGCCAGCAGCCAAGGAGGTCAGGGTGGGGAGACCCAGTACTTC.

This clonotype was seen a handful of times. The J gene is TRBJ1-2, the V gene TRBV20-1, with D perhaps TRBD1 (5 bases). V was pared by 2 bases and J by 5 bases, with 9 bases between. The CDR3 sequence is 12 residues long. CDR1 and CDR2 from the germline V gene are DFQATT and SNEGSKA (reference sequence). The CDR3 reads CSARTGEYGYTF. The CDR3 region has the DNA TGCAGTGCTAGAACAGGCGAATATGGCTACACCTTC.

There are a few counts of this clonotype. V and J are TRBV9 and TRBJ2-1, with 7 bases fitting TRBD2. This CDR3 has 18 residues. Germline V gene sequence: CDR1 SGDLS, CDR2 YYNGEE. The trim removed 0 bases at V and 1 base at J, leaving 10 bases unmatched. In DNA, the CDR3 is TGTGCCAGCAGCGTAGATACTAGCGCCAAGGGGTCCTACAATGAGCAGTTCTTC. Translating it yields CASSVDTSAKGSYNEQFF.

This rearrangement joins TRBV20-1 to TRBJ1-4, with 10 bases fitting TRBD1. The CDR3 is made up of 13 amino acids. Germline CDR1 and CDR2: DFQATT and SNEGSKA (reference sequence). V lost 5 bases to trimming and J lost 6 bases; unmatched junction nucleotides: 3. CDR3 bases: TGCAGTGCTTATGGACAGGGGGATGAAAAACTGTTTTTT. This sequence encodes CSAYGQGDEKLFF.

The chain couples TRBV5-1 to TRBJ2-1; D ambiguous. The length of the CDR3 is 13 residues. The germline V gene encodes CDR1 SGHRS and CDR2 YFSETQ. The V and J ends lost 0 bases and 14 bases respectively, with 15 bases between them. DNA for the CDR3: TGCGCCAGCAGCTTGGGGCAAGGACCCTTAGAGTTCTTC. Protein: CASSLGQGPLEFF.

This clonotype occurred a few times. The chain joins TRBV5-4 to TRBJ2-3, with a weak D call TRBD1 (5 bases). Between the trimmed V and J ends, which lost 0 bases and 2 bases, there was a span of 13 bases. The CDR3 extends over 16 amino acids. Germline-derived CDR1 and CDR2 are SGHNT and YYREEE (reference sequence). This CDR3 is CASSLGGVRDTDTQYF. CDR3 in DNA: TGTGCCAGCAGCTTGGGGGGCGTTCGAGACACAGATACGCAGTATTTT.

This clonotype was seen a few times. The gene calls are TRBV12-3 or TRBV12-4 and TRBJ2-3; 9 nucleotides match TRBD2. The CDR3 totals 16 residues. V dropped 5 bases and J dropped 1; count of bases not matched to a gene: 7. The CDR3 DNA sequence: TGTGCCAGCAGTCCACCAGCGGGAGGTGGCACAGATACGCAGTATTTT. This encodes CASSPPAGGGTDTQYF.

This sequence joins TRBV10-3 and TRBJ2-2, with D unresolved. Trimming removed 0 bases from V and 0 bases from J, with 11 bases in between. Germline CDR1 reads ENHRY; CDR2 reads SYGVKD. CDR3 length: 17 amino acids. CDR3 bases: TGTGCCATCAGTGAGTCTAGTGGGCCCTCGAACACCGGGGAGCTGTTTTTT. Amino acids: CAISESSGPSNTGELFF.

The table lists this clonotype with a few counts. The chain employs TRBV20-1 and TRBJ2-1; either TRBD1 or TRBD2 may supply D (6 bases each). The germline gives CDR1 DFQATT, CDR2 SNEGSKA (reference sequence). The CDR3 contains 14 residues. The V end was cut by 4 bases, the J end by 4 bases, with 14 bases between. This CDR3 is CSATSGGRYNEQFF. DNA of the CDR3: TGCAGTGCTACCTCCGGGGGCCGTTACAATGAGCAGTTCTTC.

This clonotype appeared a few times. The gene calls are TRBV28 and TRBJ2-1; D is perhaps TRBD1 (6 bases). Trimming pared 5 bases from V and 9 bases from J, leaving 17 bases between. CDR3 length: 14 amino acids. Germline V gene lookup returns CDR1 MDHEN and CDR2 SYDVKM. The CDR3 DNA reads TGTGCCAGCAGTCTAACCTTTGGACAGCTTGAGCAGTTCTTC. Residues: CASSLTFGQLEQFF. Full variable domain (outside the CDR3, taken from reference TRBV28 and TRBJ2-1): DVKVTQSSRYLVKRTGEKVFLECVQDMDHENMFWYRQDPGLGLRLIYFSYDVKMKEKGDIPEGYSVSREKKERFSLILESASTNQTSMYLCASSLTFGQLEQFFGPGTRLTVL.

This clonotype was seen a few times. The chain employs TRBV18 and TRBJ2-7, with D unclear. Per the germline V gene, CDR1 is KGHSH and CDR2 is LQKENI. V was shortened by 6 bases and J by 2 bases, with 14 bases between the two germline ends. The CDR3 covers 14 residues. CDR3 DNA sequence: TGTGCCAGCTCCCGACTCGACATAGCCTACGAGCAGTACTTC. Residues: CASSRLDIAYEQYF.

The rearrangement uses TRBV5-1 and TRBJ2-5, with 14 positions matching TRBD2. The J segment lost 5 bases and the V segment lost 4 bases, leaving 7 bases of the junction unmatched. Germline CDR1 reads SGHRS; CDR2 reads YFSETQ. This CDR3 has 16 residues. The CDR3 is CASSAGLAGGRETQYF. Here the CDR3 DNA reads TGCGCCAGCAGCGCCGGACTAGCGGGAGGTAGGGAGACCCAGTACTTC.

This clonotype was counted at least ten times. This chain uses TRBV5-1 with TRBJ2-7, with TRBD2 identical over 11 bases. The germline CDR1 and CDR2 sequences are SGHRS and YFSETQ. V dropped 1 base and J dropped 3; count of bases not matched to a gene: 6. The CDR3 contains 16 residues. This CDR3 is CASSLYAGTSGYEQYF. CDR3 bases: TGCGCCAGCAGCTTGTATGCCGGGACTAGCGGCTACGAGCAGTACTTC.

This chain connects TRBV18 to TRBJ1-1; D is uncertain. This CDR3 is built from 14 residues. Trimming shortened V by 5 bases and J by 5 bases, and 15 bases separated the two germline ends. Germline V gene sequence: CDR1 KGHSH, CDR2 LQKENI. CDR3 residues: CASSGSGWDTEAFF. The CDR3 region has the DNA TGTGCCAGCTCAGGGTCCGGTTGGGATACTGAAGCTTTCTTT. The full variable domain, with the rest looked up from reference TRBV18 and TRBJ1-1, is NAGVMQNPRHLVRRRGQEARLRCSPMKGHSHVYWYRQLPEEGLKFMVYLQKENIIDESGMPKERFSAEFPKEGPSILRIQQVVRGDSAAYFCASSGSGWDTEAFFGQGTRLTVV.

This clonotype was observed a few times. V is TRBV27 and J is TRBJ2-5, with 10 bases fitting TRBD1. After removal of 5 bases from V and 0 bases from J, the junction contained 9 bases not matched to a gene. The CDR3 has 17 amino acids. Germline CDR1 and CDR2: MNHEY and SMNVEV (reference sequence). CDR3 nucleotides: TGTGCCAGCAGTCCGCCCCAGGGACAGGGGAACCAAGAGACCCAGTACTTC. Encoded protein: CASSPPQGQGNQETQYF.

The V and J genes are TRBV6-1 and TRBJ2-1, with D possibly matching TRBD2 (6 bases). V was shortened by 6 bases and J by 0 bases, with 12 bases between the two germline ends. The CDR3 runs 15 residues. Germline V gene data show CDR1 as MNHNS and CDR2 as SASEGT. CDR3 nucleotides: TGTGCCAGCAGGACGGGACTCGACTCCTACAATGAGCAGTTCTTC. Its translation: CASRTGLDSYNEQFF.

The chain has TRBV4-3 and TRBJ1-1; D may be TRBD1 (5 bases). Germline V gives CDR1 LGHNA, CDR2 YSLEER. The CDR3 loop spans 16 amino acids. V lost 1 base and J lost 2, with 14 bases in between. CDR3 loop: CASSQVSVRGNTEAFF. The CDR3, as DNA: TGCGCCAGCAGCCAAGTGAGTGTGCGGGGCAACACTGAAGCTTTCTTT.

The V call is TRBV4-3, the J call TRBJ2-7; no reliable D call. Per germline, CDR1 LGHNA and CDR2 YSLEER. The CDR3 extends over 13 amino acids. V gave up 0 bases and J gave up 3 bases, with 6 bases separating them. The CDR3 here is CASSQEWNYEQYF. DNA for the CDR3: TGCGCCAGCAGCCAAGAGTGGAACTACGAGCAGTACTTC.